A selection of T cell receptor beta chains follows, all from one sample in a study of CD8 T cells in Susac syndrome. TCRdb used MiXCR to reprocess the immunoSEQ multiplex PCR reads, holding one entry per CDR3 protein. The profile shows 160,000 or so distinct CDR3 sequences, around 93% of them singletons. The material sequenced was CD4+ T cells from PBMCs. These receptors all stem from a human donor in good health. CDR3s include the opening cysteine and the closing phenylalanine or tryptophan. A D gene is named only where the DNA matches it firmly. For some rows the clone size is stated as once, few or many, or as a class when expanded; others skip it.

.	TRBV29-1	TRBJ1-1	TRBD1	TGCAGCGTTGATTCCTCGGGACAGAGTAAAATGAACACTGAAGCTTTCTTT	CSVDSSGQSKMNTEAFF
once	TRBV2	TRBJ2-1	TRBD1	TGTGCCAGCAGTTCAAGGACAGGGGGCTTAGGTGAGCAGTTCTTC	CASSSRTGGLGEQFF
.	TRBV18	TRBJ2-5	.	TGTGCCAGCTCCCCGAGAGGGGGATTGGAGACCCAGTACTTC	CASSPRGGLETQYF
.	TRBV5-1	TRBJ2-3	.	TGCGCCAGCAGCTTGGGCGGAGGCAGGGGCACAGATACGCAGTATTTT	CASSLGGGRGTDTQYF
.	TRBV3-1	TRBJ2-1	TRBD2	TGTGCCAGCAGCCAAGGGGGAAGCGGGGGGTCCTACAATGAGCAGTTCTTC	CASSQGGSGGSYNEQFF
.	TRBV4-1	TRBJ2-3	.	TGCGCCAGCAGCCTCTCGGGTAATACGCAGTATTTT	CASSLSGNTQYF
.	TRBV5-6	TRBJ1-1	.	TGTGCCAGCAGCTTGGGGCAGAGGAACACTGAAGCTTTCTTT	CASSLGQRNTEAFF
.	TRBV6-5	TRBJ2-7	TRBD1	TGTGCCAGCAGTGGTAGACAGGGCTACGAGCAGTACTTC	CASSGRQGYEQYF
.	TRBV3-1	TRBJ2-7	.	TGTGCCAGCAGCCTGGGACTTTTGGAGCAGTACTTC	CASSLGLLEQYF
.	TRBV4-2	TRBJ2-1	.	TGTGCCAGCAGCCAAGGGGGGGGGCGAAGGAATGAGCAGTTCTTC	CASSQGGGRRNEQFF
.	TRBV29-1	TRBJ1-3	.	TGCAGCGCGGGGCAAAGCTCTGGAAACACCATATATTTT	CSAGQSSGNTIYF
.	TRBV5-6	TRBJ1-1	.	TGTGCCAGCAGCTTGGAGGGGGTGGCTTTCTTT	CASSLEGVAFF
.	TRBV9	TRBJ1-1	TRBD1	TGTGCCAGCAGCGTAGTTGCACAGGGGACAGAAGCTTTCTTT	CASSVVAQGTEAFF
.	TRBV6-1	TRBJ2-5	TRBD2	TGTGCCAGCAATCCGGGACTAGCGGGGGAAGAGACCCAGTACTTC	CASNPGLAGEETQYF
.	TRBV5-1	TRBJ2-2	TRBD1	TGCGCCAGCACTGGGGGACAGTTTAAGACCGGGGAGCTGTTTTTT	CASTGGQFKTGELFF
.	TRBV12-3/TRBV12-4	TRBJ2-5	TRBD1	TGTGCCAGCAGTTACTTTACAGGGGGAGAGACCCAGTACTTC	CASSYFTGGETQYF
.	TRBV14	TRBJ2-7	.	TGTGCCAGCAGCCAAGACCCGACATATTCCTACGAGCAGTACTTC	CASSQDPTYSYEQYF
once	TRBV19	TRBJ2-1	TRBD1	TGTGCCAGTAGTACAGGGGGAATGTACTACAATGAGCAGTTCTTC	CASSTGGMYYNEQFF
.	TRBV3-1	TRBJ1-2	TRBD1	TGTGCCAGCAGCGGGACAGGGTACTATGGCTACACCTTC	CASSGTGYYGYTF
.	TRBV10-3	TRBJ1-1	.	TGTGCCATCAGTGAGACGCTCCAGGTAGCTGAAGCTTTCTTT	CAISETLQVAEAFF
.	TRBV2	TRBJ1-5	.	TGTGCCAGCAAGTTACAGAAAGGGAATAGTCAGCCCCAGCATTTT	CASKLQKGNSQPQHF
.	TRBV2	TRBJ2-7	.	TGTGCCAGCAGCCAAACTAGGGGCGCGAACGAGCAGTACTTC	CASSQTRGANEQYF
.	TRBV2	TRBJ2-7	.	TGTGCCAGCAGAGCGACAGGTACCTACGAGCAGTACTTC	CASRATGTYEQYF
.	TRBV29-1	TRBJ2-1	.	TGCAGCGGGGGAGGGGGACGCCAGGGGGATGAGCAGTTCTTC	CSGGGGRQGDEQFF
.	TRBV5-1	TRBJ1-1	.	TGCGCCAGCAGCTTGGTGGGCAGGGGGAACACTGAAGCTTTCTTT	CASSLVGRGNTEAFF
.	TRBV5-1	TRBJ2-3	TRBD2	TGCGCCAGCAGCTTGGAAGTACCAAGTAGCGGGGGGGCGAATACGCAGTATTTT	CASSLEVPSSGGANTQYF
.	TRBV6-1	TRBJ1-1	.	TGTGCCAGCAGTGAATTTGCAGGGGTGTACACTGAAGCTTTCTTT	CASSEFAGVYTEAFF
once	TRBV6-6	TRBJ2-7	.	TGTGCCAGCATGGCAGGGTACGAGCAGTACTTC	CASMAGYEQYF
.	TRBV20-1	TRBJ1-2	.	TGCAGTGCTAGAGATATTGAGGGGCGCTATGGCTACACCTTC	CSARDIEGRYGYTF
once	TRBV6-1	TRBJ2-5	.	TGTGCCAGCAGATTACAGGGATCGGAGACCCAGTACTTC	CASRLQGSETQYF
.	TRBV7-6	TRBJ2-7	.	TGTGCCAGCAGCCCGCGGGACGTAAACTCCTACGAGCAGTACTTC	CASSPRDVNSYEQYF
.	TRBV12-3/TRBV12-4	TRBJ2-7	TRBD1	TGTGCCAGCAGTTTAGGCGGACAGGGGTCCTACGAGCAGTACTTC	CASSLGGQGSYEQYF
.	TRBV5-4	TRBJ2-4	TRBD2	TGTGCCAGCAGCCCGACTCCGGCGGGAGGGAACATTCAGTACTTC	CASSPTPAGGNIQYF
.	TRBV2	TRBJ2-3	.	TGTGCCAGCAGTTACTCGGCAGATACGCAGTATTTT	CASSYSADTQYF
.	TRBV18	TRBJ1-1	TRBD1	TGTGCCAGCTCATCGACAGGGGTGAGCACTGAAGCTTTCTTT	CASSSTGVSTEAFF
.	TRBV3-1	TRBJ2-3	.	TGTGCCAGCAGCCAAGATCGGGTTCGGGGGGATACGCAGTATTTT	CASSQDRVRGDTQYF
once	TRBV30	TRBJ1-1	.	TGTGCCTCATCCGGATGGAGACTAAGTGCTGAAGCTTTCTTT	CASSGWRLSAEAFF
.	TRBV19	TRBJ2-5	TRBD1	TGTGCCAGTAGTTTGCAGGGGGCTCAAGAGACCCAGTACTTC	CASSLQGAQETQYF
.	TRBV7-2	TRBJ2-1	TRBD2	TGTGCCAGCAGCTTACGGCCTAGCGGGGGGGCAGAGCAGTTCTTC	CASSLRPSGGAEQFF
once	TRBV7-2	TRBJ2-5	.	TGTGCCAGCAGCCCGACTAGTTACCAAGAGACCCAGTACTTC	CASSPTSYQETQYF
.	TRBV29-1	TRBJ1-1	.	TGCAGCGGCCACAGGGAGCCGAACACTGAAGCTTTCTTT	CSGHREPNTEAFF
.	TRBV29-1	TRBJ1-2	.	TGCAGCGTGGAGGGGATTAACAGGGCCAGCTATGGCTACACCTTC	CSVEGINRASYGYTF
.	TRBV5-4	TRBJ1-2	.	TGTGCCAGCAGATGGGGAGTGGGCGGCTACACCTTC	CASRWGVGGYTF
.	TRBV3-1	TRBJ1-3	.	TGTGCCAGCAGTCTCTCGAAGAACACCATATATTTT	CASSLSKNTIYF
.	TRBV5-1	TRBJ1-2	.	TGCGCCAGCAGCGGGGGTCCGGACAACTATGGCTACACCTTC	CASSGGPDNYGYTF
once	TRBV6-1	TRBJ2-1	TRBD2	TGTGCCAGCAGAGGACTAGCGGGGGGGTGGTCCTACAATGAGCAGTTCTTC	CASRGLAGGWSYNEQFF
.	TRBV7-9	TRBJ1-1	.	TGTGCCAGCAGCCTACCGACGGGAGCTTTCTTT	CASSLPTGAFF
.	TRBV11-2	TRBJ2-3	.	TGTGCCAGCACCCGGCGGGTGGCAGATACGCAGTATTTT	CASTRRVADTQYF
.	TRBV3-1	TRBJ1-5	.	TGTGCCAGCAGCTCCCTAGGGGGGGAACAGCCCCAGCATTTT	CASSSLGGEQPQHF
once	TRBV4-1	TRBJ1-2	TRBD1	TGCGCCAGCAGCCAAGAGTCGTCAGGGGGGAGCTATGGCTACACCTTC	CASSQESSGGSYGYTF
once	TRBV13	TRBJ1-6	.	TGTGCCAGCAGCTTACGCCGCGGGGCCTCCTATAATTCACCCCTCCACTTT	CASSLRRGASYNSPLHF
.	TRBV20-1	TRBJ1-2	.	TGCAGTGCTAGAAACAGGGACTATGGCTACACCTTC	CSARNRDYGYTF
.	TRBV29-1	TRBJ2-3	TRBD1	TGCAGCGTTGGGGGACAGGGGAAAACAGATACGCAGTATTTT	CSVGGQGKTDTQYF